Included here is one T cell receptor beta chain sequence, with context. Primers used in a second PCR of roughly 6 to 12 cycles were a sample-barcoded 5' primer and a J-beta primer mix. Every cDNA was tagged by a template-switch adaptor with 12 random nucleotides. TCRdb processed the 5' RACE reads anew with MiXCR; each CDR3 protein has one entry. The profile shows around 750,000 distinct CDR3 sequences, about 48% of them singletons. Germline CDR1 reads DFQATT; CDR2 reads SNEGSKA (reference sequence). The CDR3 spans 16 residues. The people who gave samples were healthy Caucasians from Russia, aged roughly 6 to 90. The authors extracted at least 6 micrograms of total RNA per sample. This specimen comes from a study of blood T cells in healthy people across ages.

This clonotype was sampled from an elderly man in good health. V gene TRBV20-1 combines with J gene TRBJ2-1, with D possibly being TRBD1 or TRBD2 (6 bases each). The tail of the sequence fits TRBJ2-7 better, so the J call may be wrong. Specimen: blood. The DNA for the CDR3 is TGCAGTGCTAGAGCTTATGGGGGGCACCTGTACAATGAGCAGTACTTC. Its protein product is CSARAYGGHLYNEQYF.